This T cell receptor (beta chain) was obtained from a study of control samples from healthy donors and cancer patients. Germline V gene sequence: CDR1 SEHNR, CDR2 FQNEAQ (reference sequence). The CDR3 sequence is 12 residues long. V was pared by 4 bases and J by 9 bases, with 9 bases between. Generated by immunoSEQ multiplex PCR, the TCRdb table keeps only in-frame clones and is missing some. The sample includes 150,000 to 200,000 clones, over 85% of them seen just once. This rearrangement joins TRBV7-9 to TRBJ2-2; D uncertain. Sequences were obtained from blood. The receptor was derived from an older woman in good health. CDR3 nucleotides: TGTGCCAGCAGCTCTGGTACGCGGGAGCTGTTTTTT. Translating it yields CASSSGTRELFF.